The rows below give T cell receptor beta chains drawn from one sample of a study of blood T cell repertoires in COVID-19. The repertoire was sequenced with immunoSEQ multiplex PCR; TCRdb's copy has only in-frame clones and lacks some. The table has fewer than 200,000 clones, 79% seen once. The sequencing input was PBMCs or T cells enriched from blood (not recorded which). The receptor set was obtained from a woman aged 70-85 years in a cohort exposed to, infected with or recovered from COVID-19 (not recorded which). Each CDR3 is given with its conserved first and last residue. The D gene is left open where the match is weak. Rows give clone size only sometimes, using once, few, many, or a class for an expanded clone.

d_call,v_call,clone_size,j_call,cdr3_nt,cdr3_aa
NA,TRBV30,NA,TRBJ2-1,TGTGCCTGGAAGGGTGTAGCGGTTTACAATGAGCAGTTCTTC,CAWKGVAVYNEQFF
TRBD2,TRBV13,NA,TRBJ2-3,TGTGCCAGCAGCGCCGGACTAGCGGGAGTAGGGACAGATACGCAGTATTTT,CASSAGLAGVGTDTQYF
TRBD2,TRBV11-2,NA,TRBJ2-1,TGTGCCAGCAGCTCGGGACTAAACAATGAGCAGTTCTTC,CASSSGLNNEQFF
NA,TRBV18,NA,TRBJ1-1,TGTGCCAGCTCACCCGACAGGCAGCTTGAAGCTTTCTTT,CASSPDRQLEAFF
TRBD1,TRBV28,few,TRBJ1-4,TGTGCCAGCAGTCGAACCGGCAGGGGGCTTGAAAAACTGTTTTTT,CASSRTGRGLEKLFF
NA,TRBV28,NA,TRBJ2-1,TGTGCCACCCTTCGCAGGGGTCGGGAGCAGTTCTTC,CATLRRGREQFF
TRBD2,TRBV5-1,NA,TRBJ2-3,TGCGCCAGCAGCCCCACCCCTAGCGGGAGGGCTGGAGATACGCAGTATTTT,CASSPTPSGRAGDTQYF
TRBD1,TRBV19,few,TRBJ2-5,TGTGCCAGCTCCAGGGGGAGAGAGACCCAGTACTTC,CASSRGRETQYF
NA,TRBV2,NA,TRBJ2-3,TGTGCCACTTCTTTCACAGATACGCAGTATTTT,CATSFTDTQYF
TRBD1,TRBV28,few,TRBJ2-7,TGTGCCAGCAGCCCGGGACAGTCCTACGAGCAGTACTTC,CASSPGQSYEQYF
NA,TRBV9,NA,TRBJ1-3,TGTGCCAGCAGCCTGATGGACAGTAACTCTGGAAACACCATATATTTT,CASSLMDSNSGNTIYF
NA,TRBV18,NA,TRBJ2-3,TGTGCCAGCTCACCACCGCGCCCCACAGATACGCAGTATTTT,CASSPPRPTDTQYF
NA,TRBV19,NA,TRBJ1-1,TGTGCCAGTACCCCCCGGCAGGGCTACGTGCTGAACACTGAAGCTTTCTTT,CASTPRQGYVLNTEAFF
NA,TRBV9,NA,TRBJ2-1,TGTGCCAGCAGCCCTCGACTAGAGTACAATGAGCAGTTCTTC,CASSPRLEYNEQFF
NA,TRBV5-4,NA,TRBJ1-1,TGTGCCAGCAGCTTGAATAGGAACACTGAAGCTTTCTTT,CASSLNRNTEAFF
NA,TRBV5-1,NA,TRBJ2-7,TGCGCCAGCAGCTTGGGCGGGTACAACGAGCAGTACTTC,CASSLGGYNEQYF
NA,TRBV19,NA,TRBJ1-5,TGTGCCAGTAGTATAGAGGGGGGAAGTCAGCCCCAGCATTTT,CASSIEGGSQPQHF
NA,TRBV27,NA,TRBJ1-1,TGTGCCAGCAGTTTATCAGTAGGGGGGAACACTGAAGCTTTCTTT,CASSLSVGGNTEAFF
TRBD1,TRBV9,NA,TRBJ2-5,TGTGCCAGCAGCGCGGGGACAGCGAGAGAGACCCAGTACTTC,CASSAGTARETQYF
TRBD1,TRBV29-1,NA,TRBJ2-5,TGCAGCGGTGTACAGGGGGGGACCCAGTACTTC,CSGVQGGTQYF
NA,TRBV7-8,NA,TRBJ1-2,TGTGCCAGCAGCTTAGCGGAGGGACTTAACTATGGCTACACCTTC,CASSLAEGLNYGYTF
NA,TRBV5-6,NA,TRBJ2-1,TGTGCCAGCAGCCCTCGGCAGGGTGATGAGCAGTTCTTC,CASSPRQGDEQFF
TRBD2,TRBV3-1/TRBV3-2,NA,TRBJ2-7,TGTGCCAGCAGCCAAGTAGCGGGAGTCGAGCAGTACTTC,CASSQVAGVEQYF
NA,TRBV5-1,once,TRBJ2-1,TGCGCCAGCAGCTTGCCCCGTGGGGGCAGGATCCAAACCTACAATGAGCAGTTCTTC,CASSLPRGGRIQTYNEQFF
TRBD2,TRBV6-5,NA,TRBJ2-6,TGTGCCAGCAGAGTAGCGGGAGCCGGGGCCAACGTCCTGACTTTC,CASRVAGAGANVLTF
TRBD2,TRBV6-2/TRBV6-3,few,TRBJ2-3,TGTGCCAGCAGTTACGTGGCGGGAGTCATAGATACGCAGTATTTT,CASSYVAGVIDTQYF
TRBD1,TRBV4-1,NA,TRBJ2-5,TGCGCCAGCAGCCAAGACCCCATTAACAGGGGGGAAGAGACCCAGTACTTC,CASSQDPINRGEETQYF
NA,TRBV28,NA,TRBJ2-1,TGTGCCAGCAGTTCATGGACTCGGGATGAGCAGTTCTTC,CASSSWTRDEQFF
NA,TRBV11-3,NA,TRBJ1-3,TGTGCCAGCAGCTTAGATGGTTGTCCCCGGGACTGTGGAAACACCATATATTTT,CASSLDGCPRDCGNTIYF